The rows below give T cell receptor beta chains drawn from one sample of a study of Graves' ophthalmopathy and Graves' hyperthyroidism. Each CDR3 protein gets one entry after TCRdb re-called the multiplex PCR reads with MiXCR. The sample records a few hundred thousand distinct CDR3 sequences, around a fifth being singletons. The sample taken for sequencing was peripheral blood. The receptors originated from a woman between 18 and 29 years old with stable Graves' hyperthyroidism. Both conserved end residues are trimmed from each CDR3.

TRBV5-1,ASSLGTGLEQY
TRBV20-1,SAPDRGTNQPQH
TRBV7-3,ASSSTGGVGEQY
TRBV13,ASSSRRDANTEAF
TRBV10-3,AISVMAPARVETQY
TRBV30,ALEGQGATYEQY
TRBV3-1,ASAGLRTATYEQY
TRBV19,ASSIGGGLSGYT
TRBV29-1,SVRQGLGEQY
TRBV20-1,SARGQVDYEQY
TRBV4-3,ASSPRIGTDTQY
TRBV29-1,SVEGEGSYEQY
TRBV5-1,ASSSGTGGGGTEAF
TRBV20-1,SASRGATGELF
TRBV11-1,ASSLPWAGGPMNYEQY
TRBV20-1,SAKTGGDGYT
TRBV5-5,ASSFGLTVANYGYT
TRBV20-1,SAMTGDYSNQPQH
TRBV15,ATSRGAVRLNTEAF
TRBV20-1,SAIRDKMDGYT